This TCR beta chain was recovered during a study of radiation and T cells in renal cell carcinoma. As for the study in general: Nephrectomy followed 15 Gy stereotactic body radiation by 4 weeks. Regarding the study as a whole: From baseline, blood top tumor clonotypes peaked at 2 weeks post-radiation. Baseline intratumoral clonotype presence is unknown without pretreatment biopsies.

Repertoires were generated with immunoSEQ multiplex PCR, while TCRdb's copy carries only in-frame clones and drops some. The sample consists of 120,000 or so clones, roughly 91% of them appearing once. Noted time point: blood 2 weeks post-SBRT. As to treatment: 15 Gy SBRT to primary tumor, nephrectomy 4 weeks later. This renal cell carcinoma was of the clear cell type. As for this clone: Its antigen is undetermined.

Trimming took 4 bases from V and 7 from J; bases not matched to a gene: 4. This CDR3 has 12 amino acids. Germline assignment: CDR1 SGHDT and CDR2 YYEEEE. This clonotype was obtained from a woman aged 65 to 85 with renal cell carcinoma. This sequence joins TRBV5-6 and TRBJ1-1; 7 bases match TRBD1. Sample: blood, taken from a patient whose treatment included radiotherapy and nephrectomy. The CDR3 loop is CASSTGTVEAFF. The CDR3 region has the DNA TGTGCCAGCAGCACAGGGACAGTTGAAGCTTTCTTT.